A selection of T cell receptor beta chains follows, all from one sample in a study of cytomegalovirus exposure and HLA in healthy donors. Here immunoSEQ multiplex PCR was the method, and the copy in TCRdb shows in-frame clones only, minus some. The repertoire holds about 60,000 clones, with 79% as singletons. What was sequenced was PBMCs. Receptors were obtained from a woman aged 25 to 39 in good health and CMV-seronegative. Both conserved end residues are part of each CDR3. The D gene is left open where the match is weak. Size values are once, few and many counts, or a class for expanded clones, and some rows have none.

clone size	D gene	V gene	J gene	CDR3 protein	CDR3 DNA
.	.	TRBV7-3	TRBJ1-1	CASSLIPQGNTEAFF	TGTGCCAGCAGCTTAATCCCCCAGGGGAACACTGAAGCTTTCTTT
.	.	TRBV4-1	TRBJ2-7	CASSQGVGVGEQYF	TGCGCCAGCAGCCAAGGGGTAGGGGTGGGCGAGCAGTACTTC
few	TRBD1	TRBV2	TRBJ1-6	CASNPDRVHNSPLHF	TGTGCCAGCAATCCGGACAGGGTACATAATTCACCCCTCCACTTT
.	TRBD1	TRBV5-8	TRBJ1-5	CASSRGQSNQPQHF	TGTGCCAGCAGCAGGGGACAGTCTAATCAGCCCCAGCATTTT
once	TRBD2	TRBV27	TRBJ2-5	CASPKRTGRWQETQYF	TGTGCCAGCCCAAAAAGAACCGGGAGGTGGCAAGAGACCCAGTACTTC
.	.	TRBV27	TRBJ1-2	CASSLGGGFPGGYTF	TGTGCCAGCAGTTTAGGGGGCGGGTTTCCTGGAGGCTACACCTTC
.	.	TRBV7-9	TRBJ1-3	CASSFRGAGNTIYF	TGTGCCAGCAGCTTTCGGGGGGCTGGAAACACCATATATTTT
once	TRBD2	TRBV19	TRBJ2-2	CASSFSGVNTGELFF	TGTGCCAGTAGTTTCAGCGGGGTGAACACCGGGGAGCTGTTTTTT
.	.	TRBV27	TRBJ1-6	CASSSPGNSPLHF	TGTGCCAGCAGTTCCCCGGGAAATTCACCCCTCCACTTT
once	.	TRBV2	TRBJ1-2	CASSESSGAPGGYTF	TGTGCCAGCAGTGAGTCCTCAGGGGCTCCGGGGGGCTACACCTTC
.	.	TRBV30	TRBJ2-1	CAWTPWGDEQFF	TGTGCCTGGACCCCCTGGGGAGATGAGCAGTTCTTC
.	TRBD1	TRBV19	TRBJ2-1	CASNHPGRGQVEGEQFF	TGTGCCAGTAATCATCCTGGAAGGGGGCAAGTTGAGGGGGAGCAGTTCTTC
few	TRBD1	TRBV11-2	TRBJ1-6	CASSLAQGGNSPLHF	TGTGCCAGCAGCTTAGCACAGGGGGGTAATTCACCCCTCCACTTT
.	TRBD1	TRBV19	TRBJ2-5	CASSIQTGTGPQETQYF	TGTGCCAGTAGTATACAAACCGGGACAGGCCCACAAGAGACCCAGTACTTC
few	.	TRBV4-1	TRBJ1-4	CASSQTATNEKLFF	TGCGCCAGCAGCCAAACGGCAACTAATGAAAAACTGTTTTTT
.	.	TRBV11-3	TRBJ2-5	CASSSDWGPDLHGETQYF	TGTGCCAGCAGCTCCGACTGGGGGCCAGACTTGCATGGGGAGACCCAGTACTTC
.	.	TRBV12-5	TRBJ1-6	CASGLVPGLTTSSYNSPLHF	TGTGCTAGTGGTTTGGTCCCCGGACTCACAACCAGCTCCTATAATTCACCCCTCCACTTT
.	.	TRBV19	TRBJ2-3	CASSPEAGRRDTQYF	TGTGCCAGTAGCCCTGAGGCAGGGCGGAGAGATACGCAGTATTTT
once	.	TRBV18	TRBJ2-1	CASSPPLATSYNEQFF	TGTGCCAGCTCACCACCGCTAGCGACCTCCTACAATGAGCAGTTCTTC
.	.	TRBV5-1	TRBJ1-2	CASTGSPGVNYGYTF	TGCGCCAGCACCGGAAGTCCAGGGGTCAACTATGGCTACACCTTC
.	.	TRBV4-1	TRBJ1-4	CASSQTGLGEKLFF	TGCGCCAGCAGCCAGACCGGGTTGGGTGAAAAACTGTTTTTT
few	.	TRBV19	TRBJ2-7	CASSALAERPYEQYF	TGTGCCAGTAGTGCACTAGCCGAGAGACCCTACGAGCAGTACTTC
.	TRBD1	TRBV11-3	TRBJ2-5	CASSSGGSETQYF	TGTGCCAGCAGCTCAGGGGGCAGTGAGACCCAGTACTTC
.	.	TRBV6-5	TRBJ1-1	CASWRGMNTEAFF	TGTGCCAGTTGGAGGGGTATGAACACTGAAGCTTTCTTT
.	.	TRBV11-1	TRBJ2-3	CASSLARGDTQYF	TGTGCCAGCAGCTTAGCAAGGGGGGATACGCAGTATTTT
.	TRBD1	TRBV28	TRBJ2-1	CASSLRQGQFF	TGTGCCAGCAGTCTGCGACAGGGTCAGTTCTTC
.	TRBD2	TRBV9	TRBJ2-7	CASSASGGYAYEQYF	TGTGCCAGCAGCGCTAGCGGGGGATATGCCTACGAGCAGTACTTC
.	.	TRBV7-6	TRBJ1-1	CASSPGQSNTEAFF	TGTGCCAGCAGTCCAGGACAGTCGAACACTGAAGCTTTCTTT
few	.	TRBV18	TRBJ2-2	CASSPPEPRFVIAGELFF	TGTGCCAGCTCACCACCGGAGCCGCGCTTCGTTATCGCCGGGGAGCTGTTTTTT
.	TRBD1	TRBV30	TRBJ2-3	CAWSLGQGTGTQYF	TGTGCCTGGAGTTTAGGACAGGGGACGGGTACGCAGTATTTT
.	TRBD2	TRBV4-1	TRBJ2-1	CASSQVAGIGGSYNEQFF	TGCGCCAGCAGCCAAGTAGCGGGAATAGGTGGGTCCTACAATGAGCAGTTCTTC
.	TRBD1	TRBV27	TRBJ1-6	CASSGQGGSPLHF	TGTGCCAGCAGTGGACAGGGAGGTTCACCCCTCCACTTT
.	.	TRBV27	TRBJ1-6	CASSLMAGLLLYNSPLHF	TGTGCCAGCAGTTTAATGGCAGGCCTCCTACTTTATAATTCACCCCTCCACTTT
few	TRBD1	TRBV5-1	TRBJ2-3	CASSSRDRPTDTQYF	TGCGCCAGCAGTTCCCGGGACAGGCCCACAGATACGCAGTATTTT
few	TRBD1	TRBV7-2	TRBJ1-4	CASSKAGGQYEKLFF	TGTGCCAGCAGCAAAGCGGGGGGACAGTATGAAAAACTGTTTTTT
.	TRBD1	TRBV6-6	TRBJ2-7	CASSPGQGATYEQYF	TGTGCCAGCAGCCCGGGACAGGGGGCAACCTACGAGCAGTACTTC
few	.	TRBV4-1	TRBJ2-6	CASSQDWGQTNSGANVLTF	TGCGCCAGCAGCCAAGACTGGGGGCAGACAAACTCTGGGGCCAACGTCCTGACTTTC